The source of this T cell receptor beta chain is a study of Graves' ophthalmopathy and Graves' hyperthyroidism. From RNA, the CDR3 regions of TCR beta chains were amplified and sequenced. HTBI primers were employed in first-round RT-PCR, then a second-round multiplex PCR followed. TCRdb redid the calling of the multiplex PCR reads with MiXCR, one entry per CDR3 protein. Here the sample spans 560,000 or so distinct CDR3 sequences, 35% to 40% being singletons. Ten or more counts support this clonotype. Germline CDR1 reads KGHDR; CDR2 reads SFDVKD. Trimming stripped 4 bases from V and 1 base from J, with 1 base between. The CDR3 consists of 12 residues.

Sequences were obtained from peripheral blood or thyroid tissue (not recorded which). The V gene is TRBV24-1, the J gene TRBJ1-5; D gene unclear. This TCR was recovered from an adult man with Graves' hyperthyroidism. The chain's CDR3 is CATSDSNQPQHF. For the CDR3, the DNA is TGTGCCACCAGTGACAGCAATCAGCCCCAGCATTTT.